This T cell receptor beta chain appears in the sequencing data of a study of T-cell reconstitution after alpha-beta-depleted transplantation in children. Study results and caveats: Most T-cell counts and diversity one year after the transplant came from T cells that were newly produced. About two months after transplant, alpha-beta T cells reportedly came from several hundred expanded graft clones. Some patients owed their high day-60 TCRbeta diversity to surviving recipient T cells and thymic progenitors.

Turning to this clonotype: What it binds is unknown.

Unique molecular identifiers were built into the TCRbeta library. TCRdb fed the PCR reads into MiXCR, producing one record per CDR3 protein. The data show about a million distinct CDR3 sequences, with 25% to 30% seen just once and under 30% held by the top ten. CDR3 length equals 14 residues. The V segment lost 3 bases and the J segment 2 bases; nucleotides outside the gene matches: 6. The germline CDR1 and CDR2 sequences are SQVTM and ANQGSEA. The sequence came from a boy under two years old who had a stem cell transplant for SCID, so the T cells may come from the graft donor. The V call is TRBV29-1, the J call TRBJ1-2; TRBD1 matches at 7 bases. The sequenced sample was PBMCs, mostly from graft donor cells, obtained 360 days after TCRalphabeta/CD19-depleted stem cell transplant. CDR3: CSVDLRDRNYGYTF. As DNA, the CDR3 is TGCAGCGTTGACCTCCGGGACAGAAACTATGGCTACACCTTC.